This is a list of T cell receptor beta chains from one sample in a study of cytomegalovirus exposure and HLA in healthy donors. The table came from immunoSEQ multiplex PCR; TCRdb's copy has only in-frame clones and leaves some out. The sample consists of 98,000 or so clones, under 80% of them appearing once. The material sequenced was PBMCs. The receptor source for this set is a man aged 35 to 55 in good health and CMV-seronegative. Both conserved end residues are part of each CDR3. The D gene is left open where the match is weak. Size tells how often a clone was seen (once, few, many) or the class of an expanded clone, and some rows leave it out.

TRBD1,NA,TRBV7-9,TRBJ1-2,TGTTCCAGCAGCTTAATGGCTAGCTTCGGGACAGGTTATGGCTACACCTTC,CSSSLMASFGTGYGYTF
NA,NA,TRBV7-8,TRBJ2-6,TGTGCCAGCAGCACTACCGGGAGTGCCTCTGGGGCCAACGTCCTGACTTTC,CASSTTGSASGANVLTF
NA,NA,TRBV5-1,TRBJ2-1,TGCGCCAGCAGCTCAACTTCACAGACAGAAAGGCAGTTCTTC,CASSSTSQTERQFF
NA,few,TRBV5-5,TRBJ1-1,TGTGCCAGCAGCCCGCCGGGTTTGGGCACTGAAGCTTTCTTT,CASSPPGLGTEAFF
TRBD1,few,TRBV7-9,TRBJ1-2,TGTTCCAGCAGCCAGAGGACAGGCCTATATGGCTACACCTTC,CSSSQRTGLYGYTF
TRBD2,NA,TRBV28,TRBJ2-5,TGTGCCAGCAGTTCCCGGCTAGCGGGAGGGGAGACCCAGTACTTC,CASSSRLAGGETQYF
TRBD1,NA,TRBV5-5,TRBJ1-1,TGTGCCAGCAGTTCGACAGGGGGTGCCTTGAACACTGAAGCTTTCTTT,CASSSTGGALNTEAFF
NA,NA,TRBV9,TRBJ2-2,TGTGCCAGCAGCGTAGAGGGGGGGGCCAATACCGGGGAGCTGTTTTTT,CASSVEGGANTGELFF
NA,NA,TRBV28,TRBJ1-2,TGTGCCAGCAGAACCGGGACTAACTATGGCTACACCTTC,CASRTGTNYGYTF
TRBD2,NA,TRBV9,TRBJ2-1,TGTGCCAGCAGCGTAGTAGGGACTAGCGTTAACTACAATGAGCAGTTCTTC,CASSVVGTSVNYNEQFF
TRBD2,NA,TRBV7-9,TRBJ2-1,TGTGCCAGCAGCTTAGTGTCTAGCGGGTACAATGAGCAGTTCTTC,CASSLVSSGYNEQFF
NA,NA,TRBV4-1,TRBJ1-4,TGCGCCAGCAGCCAAGATCCCACGCCGGGTTCAAATGAAAAACTGTTTTTT,CASSQDPTPGSNEKLFF
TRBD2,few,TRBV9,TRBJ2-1,TGTGCCAGCAGCGTAGAGGGACTAGCAACCTACAATGAGCAGTTCTTC,CASSVEGLATYNEQFF
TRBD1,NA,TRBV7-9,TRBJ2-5,TGTGCCAGCAGCAGGGACAGTACCCCAGAGACCCAGTACTTC,CASSRDSTPETQYF
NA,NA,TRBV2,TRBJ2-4,TGTGCCAGCAGTGAAAAGCGAGGAGTAGCCAAAAACATTCAGTACTTC,CASSEKRGVAKNIQYF
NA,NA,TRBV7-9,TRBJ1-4,TGTGCCAGCCGGACAGAGGTTAATGAAAAACTGTTTTTT,CASRTEVNEKLFF
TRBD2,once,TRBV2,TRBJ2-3,TGTGCCAGCAGGGCATGGGGCGGGAGAGGGGCCGCCGGCACAGATACGCAGTATTTT,CASRAWGGRGAAGTDTQYF
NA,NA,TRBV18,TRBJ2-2,TGTGCCAGCTCCCCCCTAGGGGACAAAGACACCGGGGAGCTGTTTTTT,CASSPLGDKDTGELFF
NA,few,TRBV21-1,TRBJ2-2,TGTGCCAGCAGCAAAACAACAGGTGAAAACACCGGGGAGCTGTTTTTT,CASSKTTGENTGELFF
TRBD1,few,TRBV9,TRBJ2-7,TGTGCGTGTAGGGACAGGGCTCCCTACGAGCAGTACTTC,CACRDRAPYEQYF
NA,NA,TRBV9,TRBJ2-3,TGTGCCAGCAGCGTAGGAGGCCGCACAGATACGCAGTATTTT,CASSVGGRTDTQYF
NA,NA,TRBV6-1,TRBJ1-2,TGTGCCAGCAGTGAAGAAGGCAGGGCTTACTATGGCTACACCTTC,CASSEEGRAYYGYTF
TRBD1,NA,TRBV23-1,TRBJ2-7,TGCGCCAGCAGTCAATCGCTCATGGGTTACAGGGGATCCTACGAGCAGTACTTC,CASSQSLMGYRGSYEQYF
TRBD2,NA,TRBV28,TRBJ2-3,TGTGCCAGCAGTTTGGCGGGGGGGGTTACGCAGTATTTT,CASSLAGGVTQYF
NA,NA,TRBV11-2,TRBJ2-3,TGTGCCAGCAGCTTAGTTGGTCAGGGGAACCCAGATACGCAGTATTTT,CASSLVGQGNPDTQYF
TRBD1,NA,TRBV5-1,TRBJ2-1,TGCGCCAGCAGCTTGGGACAGGGGTGGAATGAGCAGTTCTTC,CASSLGQGWNEQFF
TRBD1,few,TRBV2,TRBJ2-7,TGTGCCAGCACTGACAGGGGCCACGAGCAGTACTTC,CASTDRGHEQYF
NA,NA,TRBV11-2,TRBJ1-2,TGTGCCAGCAGCTTACGGGGTCGACTCTATGGCTACACCTTC,CASSLRGRLYGYTF
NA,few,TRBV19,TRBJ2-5,TGTGCCAGTAGTATCGGCCCGGGGGTTCAAGAGACCCAGTACTTC,CASSIGPGVQETQYF
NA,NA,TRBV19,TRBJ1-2,TGTGCCAGTAGTATAAACAGGGAGATTGGCGGCTACACCTTC,CASSINREIGGYTF
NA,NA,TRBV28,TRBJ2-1,TGTGCCAGCAGTTTTCGTGCCCGCGTTAACAATGAGCAGTTCTTC,CASSFRARVNNEQFF
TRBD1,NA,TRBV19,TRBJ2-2,TGTGCCAGTAGTATCAGGGGGCCGGCCGGGGAGCTGTTTTTT,CASSIRGPAGELFF
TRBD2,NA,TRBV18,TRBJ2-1,TGTGCCAGCTCACCGGGACTAGTAACTTTCAATGAGCAGTTCTTC,CASSPGLVTFNEQFF
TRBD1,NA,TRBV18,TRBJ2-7,TGTGCCAGCTCGAAACCGGGACAGGGGGACGAGCAGTACTTC,CASSKPGQGDEQYF
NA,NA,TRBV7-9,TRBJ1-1,TGTGCCAGCAACCATAGCCCGGGTGGAGACACTGAAGCTTTCTTT,CASNHSPGGDTEAFF